This T cell receptor (beta chain) was obtained from a study of T cells in Graves' hyperthyroidism and ophthalmopathy (dated by TCRdb to between 2018 and 2021). Regarding the complete study: Peripheral blood was collected at initial diagnosis, before any treatment. Once sampling was done, hyperthyroidism patients were given methimazole at a starting dose of 30 mg daily, whereas ophthalmopathy patients were given high-dose intravenous methylprednisolone. In addition, the study compared T-cell repertoires in thyroid tissue and in blood from over 5 Graves' hyperthyroidism patients. The 95 to 100 discovery patients were randomly divided into training and test sets at a 7:3 ratio. TCR Vbeta CDR3 sequencing of 130 to 150 peripheral blood samples (approximately 44 ophthalmopathy, under 80 hyperthyroidism and roughly 17 progressor patients) is reported in the paper. To identify distinguishing TCR V-J signatures, a discovery cohort of some 100 patients was used, comprising roughly 45 with Graves' ophthalmopathy and around 57 with stable Graves' hyperthyroidism. Prospective prediction of ophthalmopathy was tested in an independent validation cohort consisting of about 19 hyperthyroidism patients and some 15 patients who later progressed to ophthalmopathy. Summary of the overall study and its limitations: Most expanded thyroid clonotypes (frequency above 0.001) were also detected in blood, suggesting blood repertoires may reflect thyroid immune responses. In cross-validation, a model built on a 13 V-J signature told ophthalmopathy apart from stable hyperthyroidism with just under 90% sensitivity and around 81% specificity, and in testing the same model reached 80%/75%. No statistical method was used to set the sample size in advance, and investigators knew the group allocation. In validation, the model predicted progression to ophthalmopathy a median of 6.5 months before onset, with around 70% sensitivity and nearly 75% specificity.

Comments on this clonotype: Its cognate antigen has yet to be identified. No much larger clonotype is one base removed from it; base qualities were not supplied.

Moderately to severely active disease, a Clinical Activity Score of at least 3, a NOSPECS grade of at least 4, and a duration under 3 months were present in ophthalmopathy patients. Any patient with an uncontrolled infection, another autoimmune disease, pregnancy or lactation was excluded. Diagnoses were established on the basis of clinical symptoms, serum thyroxine and TRAb, thyroid ultrasound, and orbital computed tomography. PBMCs were isolated from approximately 10 ml of fresh peripheral blood by Ficoll-Paque density gradient centrifugation. Trizol reagent was used to extract total RNA, and RNA quality was then checked on an Agilent 2100 Bioanalyzer. TCR beta CDR3 regions were amplified from RNA transcripts. The first round of RT-PCR for the TCR CDR3 was performed with the HTBI primer set and the Qiagen OneStep RT-PCR kit. Libraries were constructed in a second round of multiplex PCR, after which size selection and purification were carried out. Paired-end sequencing of the libraries was performed with 100 bp reads on an Illumina HiSeq2000. The published analysis was carried out like this. SOAPnuke was used to process the raw data, with reads discarded if the reads contained adapters or uncalled bases, had a mean Phred below 15, or lacked an exact constant-primer or identifier match. COPE v1.2.5 was used to merge the high-quality paired reads, and each unique nucleotide sequence was defined as a clonotype. MiTCR v1.1 was used to align clonotypes to the IMGT TRBV, TRBD and TRBJ reference segments. Only V-J combinations with frequency above 0.0001, covering 98% to 99.2% of repertoires, were analysed. The TCS score was defined as the ratio of F50 (clonal expansion) to E x V (chaos), calculated using BLOSUM62-based TCRdist between CDR3 peptides within each V-J. Welch's t-statistics and random forest reduced approximately 520 V-J features to 13, which were used in a naive Bayes classifier (R e1071). Clones were called with MiXCR by TCRdb after fastp trimmed the public reads at Q25, and only in-frame beta chains were retained. Every distinct CDR3 protein forms one entry, paired with its most common genes and DNA. None of the V and J calls come from the authors' own analysis; TCRdb made them. Across this sample there are about 480,000 distinct CDR3 sequences, with 22% seen only once. The top ten clonotypes cover 49% of the sample.

V ends up 4 bases short and J 6 bases short, with an unmatched junction base count of 15. From a lookup of the germline V gene, CDR1 and CDR2 are ENHRY and SYGVKD. The CDR3 numbers 16 residues from cysteine through phenylalanine. CDR3 DNA is the only sequence kept; it has 48 bases, read in frame from the first base. This sequence was found in a woman aged 70-85 years with Graves' ophthalmopathy. Sequenced input: blood. The V and J genes are TRBV10-3 and TRBJ2-7, with 7 bases aligning to TRBD1. The CDR3 region has the sequence CAISATTGTGATEQYF. The nucleotide sequence is given as TGTGCCATCAGTGCGACCACCGGCACAGGGGCGACCGAGCAGTACTTC.